This T cell receptor (beta chain) was documented in a study of shared clonotypes between healthy human individuals. Turning to the study itself: Per donor, CD8 memory used one plate, CD8 naive used two, CD4 memory used three and CD4 naive used three.

The data were produced by immunoSEQ multiplex PCR, yet TCRdb's version contains in-frame clones alone and is incomplete. The repertoire includes over 2,000,000 clones, 93% of them detected once, and approximately 1.7% sits in the top ten. Germline lookup yields CDR1 SGHDT and CDR2 YYEEEE. The V end was cut by 4 bases, the J end by 1 base, with 8 bases between. This CDR3 spans 13 amino acids. Study results and limitations: Clonotypes shared by all four donors outscored non-shared clonotypes in generation probability. The study sampled only blood, and tissue repertoires likely differ. Researchers found naive subsets generally carried larger estimated richness than memory subsets.

As for this clone: As yet, its antigen is unknown.

CD45RO-negative, CCR7-selected cells formed the naive CD8 fraction, which excluded terminally differentiated effector memory CD45RA+ cells. The source material was naive CD8+ T cells from PBMCs. The receptor's source is a man between 18 and 35 years old in good health. Some clones in this sample may be carry-over from other donors' samples. J is TRBJ1-1 and V is TRBV5-6; D perhaps matches TRBD1 (5 bases). The CDR3 region has the DNA TGTGCCAGCAGCCCCGGGGGGAACACTGAAGCTTTCTTT. It translates to CASSPGGNTEAFF.